A single T cell receptor beta chain is shown here with its context. Seattle enrolled patients during active infection and tracked them longitudinally. The data originate from a study of blood T cell repertoires in COVID-19. Across the study: Italy, Spain and the United States were the sources of the convalescent and acute COVID-19 samples. The cDNA or gDNA used as material had been derived from T cells, B-cell-depleted T cells, or PBMCs.

The CDR3 covers 13 residues. Germline-derived CDR1 and CDR2 are SQVTM and ANQGSEA. V lost 7 bases and J 3 bases, leaving 15 bases between the germline ends. In the authors' workflow: By means of reference gene primer amplification, nucleated cell counts were estimated. The method was immunoSEQ multiplex PCR; TCRdb's version includes in-frame clones alone and lacks a portion of them. The D gene and trimming were derived from the DNA, and the V and J assignments and clone size from that table. The data show some 180,000 clones, with roughly 79% seen just once and less than 15% held by the top ten. This clonotype was obtained from an elderly woman with COVID-19, enrolled during active disease. Specimen: peripheral blood. The rearrangement links TRBV29-1 to TRBJ1-2; D ambiguous. The CDR3 here is CSAINRGDYGYTF. CDR3 nucleotide sequence: TGCAGCGCAATAAATCGCGGAGACTATGGCTACACCTTC.